This TCR beta chain originates from a study of HIV-infected children after antiretroviral therapy interruption (dated by TCRdb to between 2017 and 2020). In the study overall: Eight children, all with CD4+ count above 500 and viral load below 50 copies/ml, were included, of whom four were on planned treatment interruption and four were on continuous treatment. TCR repertoires were compared between children on planned treatment interruption and children on continuous antiretroviral treatment, alongside thymic output measurements. The interruption group had a median age of about 9.5 years, and the continuous treatment group had a median age of approximately 8 years. Recorded exposure to EBV and CMV was present in most of the participating children. Interruption-arm samples came from week 0, week 12, end of interruption (week 24 or 48), and about 3 years after study end. Continuous-treatment samples were analyzed from corresponding weeks 0, 48 and 150.

The full study reports these points: In naive CD4+ repertoires of PTI patients, reduced CDR3 sharing between time points was observed after interruption began, whereas many sequences were found to be shared between end of interruption and 3 years later. The small number of patients is a limitation of the study, so the data should be interpreted with caution. An increase in the naive CD4+ Gini coefficient was observed by the end of treatment interruption, suggesting clonal expansion, and a return to baseline was observed by 3 years. Minor non-naive CD45RA+ populations such as EMRA or stem memory cells might have been included among the sorted CD45RA+ naive cells.

The treatment or condition tag for this specimen amounts to: PENTA 11 planned treatment interruption arm or continuous ART arm. Participants were children from the United Kingdom aged 2 to 15 years who had received at least three-drug ART for at least 24 weeks. Cryopreserved PBMCs containing at least 5 million viable cells were needed, and a few candidate patients were excluded because their viable PBMC yield was low. Naive CD4+ CD45RA+ CD45RO- T cells were FACS-sorted from thawed PBMCs on a FACSAria III cell sorter. After sorting, the cells were fixed and RNA was extracted first with the RNeasy FFPE kit and then with the RNeasy Micro kit. The method behind the library was 3' RACE. TCR libraries were generated from RNA by a 3' RACE protocol incorporating unique molecular identifiers so that PCR amplification bias could be corrected. Up to 12 amplicon libraries were pooled and sequenced on an Illumina MiSeq with v2 2x250 paired-end chemistry. Per the original workflow: Decombinator was used to process the reads, assigning V and J genes and CDR3 and applying barcode-based correction of errors and PCR bias. Repertoires were subsampled to equal depth before Gini coefficients were calculated with the R ineq package. CDR3 similarity was assessed with GLIPH, Hamming distance and a shared triplet metric. Using fastp trimming at Q25 and MiXCR clonotype assembly, TCRdb reanalyzed the public sequencing data and kept in-frame beta chains. Records with the same CDR3 protein are collapsed into one entry carrying the most frequent genes and DNA. These V and J calls are TCRdb output, not the study's own analysis. The sample table records more than 40,000 distinct CDR3 sequences; around 4.7% of these occur just once. The ten largest clones capture 0.6% to 0.85% of the sample.

This clonotype has more than one count but fewer than ten. This clone's antigen is unknown. Base quality data are lacking; no much larger clone is found one base away. The CDR3 holds 14 amino acids from the cysteine to the phenylalanine. Only the CDR3 part of the read is kept: 42 bases, read in frame from the first base. The junction shows trimming of 0 bases on V and 6 bases on J, plus 12 bases between the germline ends. CDR1 and CDR2, looked up from the germline V gene, are SGHDN and FVKESK. Sequenced here: CD45RA+ CD4+ T cells from PBMCs, pooled from several time points, sampled from a donor given antiretroviral therapy, either interrupted or continuous. The cell subset or site label on this specimen signifies: naive CD4+ CD45RA+ CD45RO- T cells. The sequence links TRBV14 to TRBJ2-7, with the D gene too uncertain to name. The receptor was derived from a pool of human donors with HIV. The DNA is TGTGCCAGCAGCCAAGATCTTGGTCTTCTCGAGCAGTACTTC. Translated, this is CASSQDLGLLEQYF.